Each of the 3 T cell receptor beta chains below was sequenced from the same sample in a study of T cells in Graves' hyperthyroidism and ophthalmopathy. RNA transcripts were the template for amplifying TCR beta CDR3 regions. TCR CDR3 underwent first-round RT-PCR with the HTBI primer set. TCRdb reanalysed the multiplex PCR reads using MiXCR and keeps one entry per CDR3 protein. Of roughly 420,000 distinct CDR3 sequences detected, about 13% appear once; the ten largest clones hold 5% to 6%. Sequencing used blood. Receptors were obtained from a woman aged 18 to 35 with Graves' hyperthyroidism.

This clonotype appeared many times. J is TRBJ2-7 and V is TRBV20-1; D remains ambiguous. V lost 0 bases and J lost 6, with 12 bases in between. The germline V gene encodes CDR1 DFQATT and CDR2 SNEGSKA (reference sequence). This CDR3 spans 13 amino acids. This CDR3 is CSARDRWFGEQYF. The CDR3 coding sequence is TGCAGTGCTAGAGATCGCTGGTTTGGCGAGCAGTACTTC.

As for this clonotype: At one boundary the junction diverges from the germline segment, which might be a read error. The chain recombines TRBV5-1 with TRBJ1-1; TRBD1 matches at 7 bases. Germline V gives CDR1 SGHRS, CDR2 YFSETQ. The CDR3 sequence is 15 residues long. CDR3: CASSPLGTANTEAFF. The CDR3, as DNA: TGTGCCAGCAGCCCCCTAGGGACAGCGAACACTGAAGCTTTCTTT.

The rearrangement uses TRBV27 and TRBJ2-2, with TRBD2 matching 8 bases. V gave up 3 bases and J gave up 4 bases; unmatched junction bases: 4. The CDR3 loop spans 15 amino acids. Germline CDR1 reads MNHEY; CDR2 reads SMNVEV (reference sequence). For the CDR3, the DNA is TGTGCCAGCAGTTTGGGACGGGGGGGCACCGGGGAGCTGTTTTTT. This encodes CASSLGRGGTGELFF.